A single TCR beta chain is shown here with its context. Antigen unknown. The CDR3 end shows no conserved phenylalanine or tryptophan, and so a read error is likely. TCRdb recomputed clones from the PCR reads via MiXCR. The sample consists of about 30,000 clones, less than 25% of them appearing once. These data originate in a study of metastatic and nonmetastatic thyroid tumors. Study background: Both malignant and benign thyroid patients supplied peripheral blood and tumor or nodule tissue samples, across which the repertoires of these patients were then compared. Study-wide results and caveats: Across blood and tumor, TCR beta diversity in malignant thyroid tumors was reportedly significantly higher than in benign nodules.

All patients reached thyroid surgery having received no treatment beforehand. Germline-derived CDR1 and CDR2 are MNHEY and SVGAGI. Trimming removed 4 bases at V and 3 bases at J, with 19 bases between. The CDR3 consists of 16 residues. The sequencing input was blood. This rearrangement joins TRBV6-5 to TRBJ2-7; D possibly corresponds to TRBD1 (5 bases). This receptor was obtained from a female donor with papillary thyroid cancer or a benign thyroid nodule (not recorded which). Some clones in this sample may be carry-over from other donors' samples. CDR3 DNA sequence: TGTGCCAGCAGTTCTCCTGGGGCCTCTAATTACTACGAGCAGTACATC. As protein: CASSSPGASNYYEQYI.